These T cell receptor beta chains were read from a single sample in a study of high-grade serous ovarian cancer treatment subgroups. The assay was immunoSEQ multiplex PCR, and TCRdb's table has in-frame clones only and misses some. The sample has around 16,000 clones, roughly 67% seen once. Material: tumor tissue. The receptors were gathered from a human donor with high-grade serous ovarian cancer. The conserved cysteine and the conserved F or W are not part of the CDR3 here. D genes are given only for firm matches.

J gene: TRBJ1-5
V gene: TRBV27
D gene: NA
CDR3 protein: ASSLRENQPQH

J gene: TRBJ1-2
V gene: TRBV11-2
D gene: NA
CDR3 protein: ASSLDLSSAGGYT

J gene: TRBJ1-2
V gene: TRBV4-3
D gene: NA
CDR3 protein: ASSQDRSSSLYGYT

J gene: TRBJ1-5
V gene: TRBV6-1
D gene: NA
CDR3 protein: ASSGDSNQPQH

J gene: TRBJ2-5
V gene: TRBV9
D gene: TRBD2
CDR3 protein: ASSGGTTTETQY

J gene: TRBJ2-1
V gene: TRBV19
D gene: TRBD1
CDR3 protein: ASSITGTGWNEQF

J gene: TRBJ1-1
V gene: TRBV30
D gene: TRBD1
CDR3 protein: AWTRQGAFRRNTEAF

J gene: TRBJ1-5
V gene: TRBV9
D gene: NA
CDR3 protein: ASSVDSRDSNQPQH

J gene: TRBJ2-1
V gene: TRBV25-1
D gene: NA
CDR3 protein: ASTLAGEQF

J gene: TRBJ2-7
V gene: TRBV27
D gene: NA
CDR3 protein: ASSLQVGAYEQY

J gene: TRBJ2-3
V gene: TRBV7-2
D gene: NA
CDR3 protein: ASSLADTQY

J gene: TRBJ2-3
V gene: TRBV9
D gene: NA
CDR3 protein: ASSKGLFTDTQY

J gene: TRBJ2-7
V gene: TRBV29-1
D gene: NA
CDR3 protein: SVDGQPPSYEQY

J gene: TRBJ1-1
V gene: TRBV6-5
D gene: NA
CDR3 protein: ASRPGTRNTEAF

J gene: TRBJ1-1
V gene: TRBV20-1
D gene: NA
CDR3 protein: SAPRVTEAF

J gene: TRBJ2-7
V gene: TRBV5-1
D gene: NA
CDR3 protein: ASSLGGLSDYEQY

J gene: TRBJ1-1
V gene: TRBV7-9
D gene: TRBD1
CDR3 protein: ASSGEGTGLNTEAF

J gene: TRBJ2-1
V gene: TRBV7-2
D gene: NA
CDR3 protein: ASSLGSGGDEQF

J gene: TRBJ2-7
V gene: TRBV11-2
D gene: NA
CDR3 protein: ASSLGQGFHEQY

J gene: TRBJ2-2
V gene: TRBV19
D gene: TRBD2
CDR3 protein: ASSMSLATNTGELF

J gene: TRBJ2-7
V gene: TRBV19
D gene: NA
CDR3 protein: ASSPTWGNEQY

J gene: TRBJ2-7
V gene: TRBV28
D gene: NA
CDR3 protein: ASSLGQGGSYEQY

J gene: TRBJ1-1
V gene: TRBV6-6
D gene: NA
CDR3 protein: ASSYLGRDTEAF

J gene: TRBJ2-6
V gene: TRBV5-4
D gene: NA
CDR3 protein: ASSLDLPRSGANVLT

J gene: TRBJ2-1
V gene: TRBV21-1
D gene: NA
CDR3 protein: ASSKASRRAHNEQF

J gene: TRBJ2-7
V gene: TRBV13
D gene: NA
CDR3 protein: ASSQRVGGDLNYEQY

J gene: TRBJ1-1
V gene: TRBV6-4
D gene: TRBD1
CDR3 protein: ASSEIGGYTEAF

J gene: TRBJ2-7
V gene: TRBV2
D gene: TRBD2
CDR3 protein: ASRGTSGGYEQY

J gene: TRBJ2-3
V gene: TRBV10-3
D gene: TRBD2
CDR3 protein: AISARDYSTDTQY

J gene: TRBJ2-1
V gene: TRBV13
D gene: TRBD2
CDR3 protein: ASSLDLKRGFQNEQF

J gene: TRBJ1-1
V gene: TRBV6-5
D gene: NA
CDR3 protein: ASRTTGNTEAF

J gene: TRBJ1-1
V gene: TRBV6-5
D gene: TRBD1
CDR3 protein: ASSSGQANTEAF

J gene: TRBJ2-2
V gene: TRBV18
D gene: NA
CDR3 protein: ASSPPGAVELF

J gene: TRBJ1-6
V gene: TRBV5-4
D gene: NA
CDR3 protein: ASSLGQAYSPLH

J gene: TRBJ1-1
V gene: TRBV11-2
D gene: NA
CDR3 protein: ASSTEAF

J gene: TRBJ1-6
V gene: TRBV30
D gene: TRBD1
CDR3 protein: AWRRSGTVTSPLH

J gene: TRBJ1-1
V gene: TRBV19
D gene: TRBD1
CDR3 protein: ASSVDRGDTEAF